The clone carrying this T cell receptor beta chain turned up a few times. Its antigen is not identified. For TCR, cDNA came from 5'RACE template switching, which added a universal primer site and UMIs. TCRdb re-called the 5' RACE reads with MiXCR, one entry per CDR3 protein. The profile shows some 550,000 distinct CDR3 sequences, 15% to 20% of them singletons. V was clipped by 2 bases and J by 6 bases; unmatched bases: 3. There are 14 residues in the CDR3. Germline V gives CDR1 SGHAT, CDR2 FQNNGV. This specimen belongs to a study of T cells after yellow fever vaccination. General study findings and limits: Booster samples showed a return of most primary-vaccination clones (under 98% CD4, about 87% CD8).

V usage is TRBV11-2 and J usage is TRBJ2-2; 7 bases line up with TRBD2. This specimen was PBMCs, taken 15 days after the yellow fever booster vaccination. This TCR was sampled from a man aged 30 to 45 who received the YFV17D yellow fever vaccine. CDR3 coding DNA: TGTGCCAGCAGCTTACTGCGGGAGCCCGGGGAGCTGTTTTTT. It codes for CASSLLREPGELFF.